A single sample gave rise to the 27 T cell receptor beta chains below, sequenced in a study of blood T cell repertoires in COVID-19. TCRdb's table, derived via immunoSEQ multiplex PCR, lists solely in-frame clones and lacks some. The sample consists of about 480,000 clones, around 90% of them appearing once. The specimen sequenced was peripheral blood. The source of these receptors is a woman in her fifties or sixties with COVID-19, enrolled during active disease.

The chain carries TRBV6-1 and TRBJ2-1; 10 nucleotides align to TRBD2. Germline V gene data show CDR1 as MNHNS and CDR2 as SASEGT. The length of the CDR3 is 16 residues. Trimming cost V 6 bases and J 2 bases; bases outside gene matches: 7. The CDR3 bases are TGTGCCAGCAGGGAACTAGCGGGGCCGGCCTACAATGAGCAGTTCTTC. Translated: CASRELAGPAYNEQFF.

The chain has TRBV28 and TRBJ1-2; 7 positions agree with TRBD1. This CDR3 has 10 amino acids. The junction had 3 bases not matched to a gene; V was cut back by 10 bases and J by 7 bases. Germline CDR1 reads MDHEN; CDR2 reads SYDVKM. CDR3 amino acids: CATGTVGYTF. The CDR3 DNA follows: TGTGCCACCGGGACAGTTGGCTACACCTTC.

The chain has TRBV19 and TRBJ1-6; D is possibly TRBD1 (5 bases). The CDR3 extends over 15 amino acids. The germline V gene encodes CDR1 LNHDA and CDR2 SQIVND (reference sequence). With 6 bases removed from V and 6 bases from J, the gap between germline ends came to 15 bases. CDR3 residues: CASSPAGLLNSPLHF. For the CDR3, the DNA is TGTGCCAGTAGCCCGGCGGGACTCCTTAATTCACCCCTCCACTTT.

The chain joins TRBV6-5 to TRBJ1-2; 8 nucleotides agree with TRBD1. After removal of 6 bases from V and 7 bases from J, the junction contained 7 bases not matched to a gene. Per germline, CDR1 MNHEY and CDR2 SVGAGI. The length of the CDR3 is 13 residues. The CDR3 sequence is CASSPETGVGYTF. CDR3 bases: TGTGCCAGCAGCCCGGAGACAGGGGTTGGCTACACCTTC.

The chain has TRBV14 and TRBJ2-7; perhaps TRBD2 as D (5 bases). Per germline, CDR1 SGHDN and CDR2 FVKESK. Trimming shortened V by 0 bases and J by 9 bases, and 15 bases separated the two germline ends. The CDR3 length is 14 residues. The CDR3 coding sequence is TGTGCCAGCAGCCAAGATCCTTCGGCTAGCCGGCAGTACTTC. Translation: CASSQDPSASRQYF.

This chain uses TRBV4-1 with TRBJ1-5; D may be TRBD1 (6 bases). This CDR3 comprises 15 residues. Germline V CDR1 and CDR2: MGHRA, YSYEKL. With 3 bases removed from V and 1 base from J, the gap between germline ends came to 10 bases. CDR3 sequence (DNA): TGCGCCAGCAGCCAGGACAGATGGAGCAATCAGCCCCAGCATTTT. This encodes CASSQDRWSNQPQHF.

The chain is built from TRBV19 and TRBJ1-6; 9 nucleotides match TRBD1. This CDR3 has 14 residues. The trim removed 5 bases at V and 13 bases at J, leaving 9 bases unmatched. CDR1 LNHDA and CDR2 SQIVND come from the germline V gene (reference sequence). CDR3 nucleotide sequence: TGTGCCAGTAGTCCCAGGACAGGGGAACGGCCCCTCCACTTT. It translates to CASSPRTGERPLHF.

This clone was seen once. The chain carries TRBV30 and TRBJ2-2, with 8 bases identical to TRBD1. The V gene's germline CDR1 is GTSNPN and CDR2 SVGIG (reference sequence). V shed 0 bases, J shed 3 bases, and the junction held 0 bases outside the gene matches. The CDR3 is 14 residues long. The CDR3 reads CAWSVDRDTGELFF. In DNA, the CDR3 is TGTGCCTGGAGTGTGGACAGGGACACCGGGGAGCTGTTTTTT. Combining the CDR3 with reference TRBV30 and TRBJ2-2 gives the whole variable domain SQTIHQWPATLVQPVGSPLSLECTVEGTSNPNLYWYRQAAGRGLQLLFYSVGIGQISSEVPQNLSASRPQDRQFILSSKKLLLSDSGFYLCAWSVDRDTGELFFGEGSRLTVL.

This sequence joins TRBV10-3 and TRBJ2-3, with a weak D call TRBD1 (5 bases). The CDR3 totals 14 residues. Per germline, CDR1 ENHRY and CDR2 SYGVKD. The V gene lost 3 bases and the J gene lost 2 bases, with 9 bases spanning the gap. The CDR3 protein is CAISEGATTDTQYF. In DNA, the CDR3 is TGTGCCATCAGTGAAGGGGCCACCACAGATACGCAGTATTTT.

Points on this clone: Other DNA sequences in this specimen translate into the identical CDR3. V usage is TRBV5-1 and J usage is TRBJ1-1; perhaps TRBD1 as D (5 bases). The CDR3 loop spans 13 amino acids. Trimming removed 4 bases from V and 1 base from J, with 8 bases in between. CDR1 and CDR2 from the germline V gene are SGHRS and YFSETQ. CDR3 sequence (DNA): TGCGCCAGCAGCCTAACAGGGAACACTGAAGCTTTCTTT. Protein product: CASSLTGNTEAFF.

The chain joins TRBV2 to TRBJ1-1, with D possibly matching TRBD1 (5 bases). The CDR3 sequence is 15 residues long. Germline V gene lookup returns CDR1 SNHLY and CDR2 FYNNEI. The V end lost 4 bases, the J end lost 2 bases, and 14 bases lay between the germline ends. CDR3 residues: CASSGLGGGNTEAFF. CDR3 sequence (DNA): TGTGCCAGCAGTGGGCTGGGGGGGGGTAACACTGAAGCTTTCTTT.

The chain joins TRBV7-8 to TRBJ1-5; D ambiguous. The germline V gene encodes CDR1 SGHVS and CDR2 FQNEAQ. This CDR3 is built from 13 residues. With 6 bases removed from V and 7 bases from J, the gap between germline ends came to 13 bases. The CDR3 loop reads CASSLRQVQPQHF. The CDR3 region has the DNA TGTGCCAGCAGTCTACGACAAGTCCAGCCCCAGCATTTT.

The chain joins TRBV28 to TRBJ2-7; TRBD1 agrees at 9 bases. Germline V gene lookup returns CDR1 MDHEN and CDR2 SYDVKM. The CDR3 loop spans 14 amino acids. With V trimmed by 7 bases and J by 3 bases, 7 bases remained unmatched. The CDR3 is CASTLTGGIYEQYF. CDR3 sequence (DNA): TGTGCCAGCACTCTGACAGGGGGAATCTACGAGCAGTACTTC.

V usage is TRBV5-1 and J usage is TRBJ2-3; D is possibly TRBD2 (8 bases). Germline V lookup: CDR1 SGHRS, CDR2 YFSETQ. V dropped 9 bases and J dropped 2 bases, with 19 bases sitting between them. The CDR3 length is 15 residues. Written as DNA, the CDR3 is TGCGCCACCACCCGGGAGGGACAGCTCACAGATACGCAGTATTTT. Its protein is CATTREGQLTDTQYF.

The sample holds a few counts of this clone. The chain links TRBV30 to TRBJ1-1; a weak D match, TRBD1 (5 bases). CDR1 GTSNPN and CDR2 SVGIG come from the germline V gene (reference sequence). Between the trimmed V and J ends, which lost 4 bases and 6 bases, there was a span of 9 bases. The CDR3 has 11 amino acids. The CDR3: CAWTGLSEAFF. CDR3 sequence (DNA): TGTGCCTGGACAGGGCTCTCTGAAGCTTTCTTT.

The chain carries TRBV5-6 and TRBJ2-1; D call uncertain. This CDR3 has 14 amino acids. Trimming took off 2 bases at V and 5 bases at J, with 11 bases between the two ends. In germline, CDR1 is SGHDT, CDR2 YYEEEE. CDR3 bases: TGTGCCAGCAGCTTTGGGCTCCTCAACAATGAGCAGTTCTTC. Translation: CASSFGLLNNEQFF.

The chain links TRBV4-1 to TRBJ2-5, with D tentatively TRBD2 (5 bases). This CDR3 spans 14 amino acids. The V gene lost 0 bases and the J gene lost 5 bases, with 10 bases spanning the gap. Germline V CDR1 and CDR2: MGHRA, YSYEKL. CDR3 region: CASSQEASWETQYF. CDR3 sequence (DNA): TGCGCCAGCAGCCAAGAGGCTAGCTGGGAGACCCAGTACTTC.

CDR3 loop: CASSPGGLYGYTF. CDR3 DNA: TGTGCCAGCTCACCAGGTGGCCTCTATGGCTACACCTTC. V and J are TRBV18 and TRBJ1-2; D gene ambiguous. The germline CDR1 and CDR2 sequences are KGHSH and LQKENI. CDR3 length equals 13 residues. The V and J ends lost 2 bases and 4 bases respectively, with 8 bases between them.

In nucleotides, the CDR3 is TGTGCCAGCAGCCTGGACAGGAGTTCCTATGGCTACACCTTC. The encoded protein is CASSLDRSSYGYTF. The chain links TRBV2 to TRBJ1-2; 7 bases map to TRBD1. CDR3 length: 14 amino acids. Germline loops: CDR1 SNHLY, CDR2 FYNNEI. V lost 6 bases, J lost 4 bases, and 8 bases stayed unmatched. The full variable domain, rest sourced from reference TRBV2 and TRBJ1-2, is EPEVTQTPSHQVTQMGQEVILRCVPISNHLYFYWYRQILGQKVEFLVSFYNNEISEKSEIFDDQFSVERPDGSNFTLKIRSTKLEDSAMYFCASSLDRSSYGYTFGSGTRLTVV.

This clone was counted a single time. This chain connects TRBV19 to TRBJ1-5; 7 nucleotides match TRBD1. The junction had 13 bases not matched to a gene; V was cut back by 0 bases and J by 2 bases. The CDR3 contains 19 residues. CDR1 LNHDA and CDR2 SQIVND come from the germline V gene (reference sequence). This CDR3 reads CASSIDIEGARRGNQPQHF. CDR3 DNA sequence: TGTGCCAGTAGTATAGATATTGAGGGGGCGAGGAGAGGCAATCAGCCCCAGCATTTT.

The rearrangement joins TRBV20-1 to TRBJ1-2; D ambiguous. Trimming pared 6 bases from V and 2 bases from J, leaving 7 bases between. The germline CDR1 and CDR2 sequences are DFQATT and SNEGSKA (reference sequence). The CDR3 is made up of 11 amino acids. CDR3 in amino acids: CSAQQNYGYTF. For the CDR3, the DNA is TGCAGTGCCCAACAGAACTATGGCTACACCTTC.

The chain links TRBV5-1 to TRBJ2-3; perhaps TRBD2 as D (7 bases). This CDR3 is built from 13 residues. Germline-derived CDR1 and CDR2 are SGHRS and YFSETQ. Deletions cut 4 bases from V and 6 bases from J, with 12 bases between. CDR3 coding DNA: TGCGCCAGCAGCGGGGGGGCCGGGGATACGCAGTATTTT. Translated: CASSGGAGDTQYF.

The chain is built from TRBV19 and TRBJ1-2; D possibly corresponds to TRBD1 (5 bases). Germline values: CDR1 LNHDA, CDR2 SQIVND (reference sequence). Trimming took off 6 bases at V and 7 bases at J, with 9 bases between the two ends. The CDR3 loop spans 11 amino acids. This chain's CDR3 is CASSTGGGYTF. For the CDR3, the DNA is TGTGCCAGTAGCACGGGGGGTGGCTACACCTTC.

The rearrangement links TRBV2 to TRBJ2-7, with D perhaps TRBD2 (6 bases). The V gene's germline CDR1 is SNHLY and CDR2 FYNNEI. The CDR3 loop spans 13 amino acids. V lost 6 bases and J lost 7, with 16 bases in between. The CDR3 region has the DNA TGTGCCAGCAGGAGGGCGGGGACGGGAGAGCAGTACTTC. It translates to CASRRAGTGEQYF.

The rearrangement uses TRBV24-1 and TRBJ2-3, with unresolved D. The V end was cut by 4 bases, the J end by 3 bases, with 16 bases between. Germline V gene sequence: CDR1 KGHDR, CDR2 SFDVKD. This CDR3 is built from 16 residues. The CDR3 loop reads CATSDRYGDGTDTQYF. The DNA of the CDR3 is TGTGCCACCAGTGACCGTTATGGAGATGGTACAGATACGCAGTATTTT.

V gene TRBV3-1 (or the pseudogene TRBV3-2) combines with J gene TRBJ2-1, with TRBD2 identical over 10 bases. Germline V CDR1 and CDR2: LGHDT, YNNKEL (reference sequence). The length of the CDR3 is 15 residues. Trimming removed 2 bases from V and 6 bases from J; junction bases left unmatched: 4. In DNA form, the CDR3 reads TGTGCCAGCAGCCAAACACTAGCGGGACTCAATGAGCAGTTCTTC. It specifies CASSQTLAGLNEQFF.

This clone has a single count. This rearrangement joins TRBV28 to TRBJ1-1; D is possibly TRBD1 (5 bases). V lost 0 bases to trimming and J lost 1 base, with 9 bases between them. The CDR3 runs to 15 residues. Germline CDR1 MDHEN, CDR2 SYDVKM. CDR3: CASSLWGGSNTEAFF. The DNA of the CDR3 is TGTGCCAGCAGTTTATGGGGGGGGTCGAACACTGAAGCTTTCTTT.